Below, 14 T cell receptor beta chains from the same sample are listed, as sequenced in a study of shared clonotypes between healthy human individuals. Produced via immunoSEQ multiplex PCR; TCRdb's table is partial and in-frame only. The profile shows roughly 1 million clones, around four fifths of them singletons. The source material was memory CD4+ T cells sorted from blood. The subset here: CD45RA-negative fraction. The receptors stem from a man aged 18 to 29 in good health.

The chain is built from TRBV7-2 and TRBJ1-6, with D perhaps TRBD1 (5 bases). The length of the CDR3 is 15 residues. CDR1 and CDR2 from the germline V gene are SGHTA and FQGNSA. The V end was cut by 5 bases, the J end by 6 bases, with 14 bases between. CDR3 bases: TGTGCCAGCAGCCCCTCCACAGGTTCTAATTCACCCCTCCACTTT. Translating it yields CASSPSTGSNSPLHF.

This chain joins TRBV10-1 and TRBJ2-1, with 8 bases lining up with TRBD1. The length of the CDR3 is 14 residues. V was pared by 8 bases and J by 2 bases, with 5 bases of the junction left unmatched. From germline, CDR1 is WNHNN and CDR2 SYGVQD (reference sequence). The CDR3 region is CASGQGGTYNEQFF. Here the CDR3 DNA reads TGCGCCAGCGGACAGGGTGGGACCTACAATGAGCAGTTCTTC.

The chain links TRBV10-3 to TRBJ2-3; TRBD2 aligns across 8 bases. V lost 6 bases and J lost 3; bases outside the gene matches: 11. The CDR3 totals 16 residues. CDR1 is ENHRY and CDR2 is SYGVKD in the germline V gene. CDR3 bases: TGTGCCATCAGAGGAGGCAGCGGGAGAGGGACAGATACGCAGTATTTT. It codes for CAIRGGSGRGTDTQYF.

V and J are TRBV7-2 and TRBJ2-7; 9 nucleotides line up with TRBD2. The CDR3 totals 15 residues. The V segment lost 6 bases and the J segment 2 bases; nucleotides outside the gene matches: 8. Germline V CDR1 and CDR2: SGHTA, FQGNSA. The CDR3 here is CASSPMGLAAYEQYF. As DNA, the CDR3 is TGTGCCAGCAGTCCGATGGGACTAGCAGCCTACGAGCAGTACTTC.

The sample holds one count of this clone. The chain carries TRBV11-2 and TRBJ2-3; D gene uncertain. The ends were cut back, 3 bases at V and 0 bases at J, with 10 bases in the middle. The CDR3 has 15 amino acids. In germline, CDR1 is SGHAT, CDR2 FQNNGV. CDR3 in DNA: TGTGCCAGCAGCTTTTTACCTACTAGCACAGATACGCAGTATTTT. This codes for CASSFLPTSTDTQYF.

This clone is a singleton in its sample. The chain recombines TRBV13 with TRBJ2-2, with D perhaps matching TRBD1 (6 bases). CDR1 and CDR2 from the germline V gene are PRHDT and FYEKMQ (reference sequence). With 8 bases removed from V and 1 base from J, the gap between germline ends came to 20 bases. The CDR3 runs to 17 residues. The CDR3 bases are TGTGCCAGCCTCCTCCACAACGAGGGGGAGAACACCGGGGAGCTGTTTTTT. Amino acids: CASLLHNEGENTGELFF.

This sequence joins TRBV27 and TRBJ2-1, with no clear D. V was shortened by 5 bases and J by 12 bases, with 26 bases between the two germline ends. CDR1 is MNHEY and CDR2 is SMNVEV in the germline V gene (reference sequence). This CDR3 has 16 residues. Here the CDR3 reads CASSPATPTLLIGQFF. The CDR3 DNA is TGTGCCAGCAGTCCAGCCACCCCAACCCTTTTGATTGGGCAGTTCTTC.

J is TRBJ2-2 and V is TRBV9; weak D call: TRBD2 (6 bases). The ends were cut back, 2 bases at V and 6 bases at J, with 23 bases in the middle. This CDR3 is 18 amino acids long. Germline V CDR1 and CDR2: SGDLS, YYNGEE. The CDR3 nucleotides read TGTGCCAGCAGCGTTGGGTTCGGAGGGGCTAAGATAGCCGGGGAGCTGTTTTTT. Protein: CASSVGFGGAKIAGELFF.

This chain connects TRBV5-4 to TRBJ2-1; 13 positions match TRBD2. The CDR3 is made up of 19 amino acids. Germline lookup yields CDR1 SGHNT and CDR2 YYREEE (reference sequence). V dropped 0 bases and J dropped 6; count of bases not matched to a gene: 12. As DNA, the CDR3 is TGTGCCAGCAGCTTGGCTGGGGTGTTCGGGACTAGCGGGATCAATGAGCAGTTCTTC. Its translation: CASSLAGVFGTSGINEQFF.

Regarding this clone: Given a far larger clone just one base away, this is likely a sequencing read error. The same CDR3 arises from other DNA sequences in this sample as well. The V call is TRBV2, the J call TRBJ1-1; D not certain. Trimming pared 2 bases from V and 3 bases from J, leaving 7 bases between. Looked up from germline, CDR1 is SNHLY and CDR2 is FYNNEI. There are 13 residues in the CDR3. CDR3 DNA: TGTGCCAGCAGTGAATTGGAGGACACTGAAGCTTTCTTT. Protein sequence: CASSELEDTEAFF.

The gene calls are TRBV14 and TRBJ1-6, with D maybe TRBD1 (5 bases). The CDR3 runs 15 residues. Deletions cut 4 bases from V and 7 bases from J, with 14 bases between. Germline V lookup: CDR1 SGHDN, CDR2 FVKESK. The CDR3 loop reads CASSLLAGGNSPLHF. The DNA of the CDR3 is TGTGCCAGCAGCCTTCTCGCCGGGGGAAATTCACCCCTCCACTTT.

The chain has TRBV5-8 and TRBJ2-2; weak D call: TRBD1 (6 bases). Germline V lookup: CDR1 SGHTS, CDR2 YDEGEE. The CDR3 consists of 13 residues. V was clipped by 6 bases and J by 6 bases, with 12 bases between them. CDR3 bases: TGTGCCAGCACCCTACAGGGCCCCGGGGAGCTGTTTTTT. It yields the protein CASTLQGPGELFF.

DNA of the CDR3: TGCGCCAGCAGCCAAGATTCTTTTCAAGGGTACAATGAGCAGTTCTTC. Translating it yields CASSQDSFQGYNEQFF. J is TRBJ2-1 and V is TRBV4-3; D is unresolved. The V end was cut by 0 bases, the J end by 4 bases, with 13 bases between. The CDR3 covers 16 residues. Germline loops: CDR1 LGHNA, CDR2 YSLEER.

The rearrangement links TRBV25-1 to TRBJ1-4, with TRBD1 matching 7 bases. The V and J ends lost 2 bases and 3 bases, in that order; junction bases with no gene match: 6. Germline CDR1 and CDR2: MGHDK and SYGVNS. This CDR3 has 16 amino acids. CDR3 nucleotide sequence: TGTGCCAGCAGTGAACCGCGGGACAGTTCTAATGAAAAACTGTTTTTT. Translating gives CASSEPRDSSNEKLFF.